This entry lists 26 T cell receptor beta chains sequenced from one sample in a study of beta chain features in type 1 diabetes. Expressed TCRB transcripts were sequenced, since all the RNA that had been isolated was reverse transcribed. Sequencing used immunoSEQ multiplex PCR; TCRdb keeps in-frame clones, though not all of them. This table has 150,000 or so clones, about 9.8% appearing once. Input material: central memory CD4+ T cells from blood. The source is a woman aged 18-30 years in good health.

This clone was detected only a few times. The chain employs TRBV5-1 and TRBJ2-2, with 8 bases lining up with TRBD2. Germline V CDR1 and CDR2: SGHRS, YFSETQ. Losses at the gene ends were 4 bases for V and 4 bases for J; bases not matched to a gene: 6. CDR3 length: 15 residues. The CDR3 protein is CASSPGTSFTGELFF. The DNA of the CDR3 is TGCGCCAGCAGCCCCGGGACTAGTTTCACCGGGGAGCTGTTTTTT.

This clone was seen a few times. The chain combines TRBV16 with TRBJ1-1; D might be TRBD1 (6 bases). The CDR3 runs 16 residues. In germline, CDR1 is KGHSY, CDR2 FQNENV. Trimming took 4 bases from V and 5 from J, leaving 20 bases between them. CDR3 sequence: CASSPTGHLRETEAFF. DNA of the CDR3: TGTGCCAGCAGCCCTACGGGACACCTAAGGGAGACTGAAGCTTTCTTT.

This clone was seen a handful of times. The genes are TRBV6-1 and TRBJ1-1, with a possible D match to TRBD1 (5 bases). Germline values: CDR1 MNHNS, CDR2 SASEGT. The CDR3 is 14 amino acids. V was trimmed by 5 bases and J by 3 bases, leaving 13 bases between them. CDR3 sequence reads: CASSPTGDDTEAFF. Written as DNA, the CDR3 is TGTGCCAGCAGTCCCACAGGAGATGACACTGAAGCTTTCTTT.

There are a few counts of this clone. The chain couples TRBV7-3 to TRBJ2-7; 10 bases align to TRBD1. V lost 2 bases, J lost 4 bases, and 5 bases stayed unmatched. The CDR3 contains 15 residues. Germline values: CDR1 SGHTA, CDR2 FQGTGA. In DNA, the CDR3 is TGTGCCAGCAGCTTAGGACAGGGGGGAAGGTACGAGCAGTACTTC. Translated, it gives CASSLGQGGRYEQYF.

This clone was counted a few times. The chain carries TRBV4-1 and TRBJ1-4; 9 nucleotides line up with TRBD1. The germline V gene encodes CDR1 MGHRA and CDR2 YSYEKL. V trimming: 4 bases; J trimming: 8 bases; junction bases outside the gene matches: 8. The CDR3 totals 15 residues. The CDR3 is CASSPGGTGREKLFF. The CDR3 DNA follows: TGCGCCAGCAGCCCCGGAGGGACAGGGAGGGAAAAACTGTTTTTT.

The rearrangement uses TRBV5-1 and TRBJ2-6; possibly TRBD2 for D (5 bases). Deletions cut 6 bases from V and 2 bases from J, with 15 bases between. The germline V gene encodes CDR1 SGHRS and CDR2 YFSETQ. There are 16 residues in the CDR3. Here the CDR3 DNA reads TGCGCCAGCACTGACCGGGGAGCGGCTGGGGCCAACGTCCTGACTTTC. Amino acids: CASTDRGAAGANVLTF. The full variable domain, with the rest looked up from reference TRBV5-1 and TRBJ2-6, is KAGVTQTPRYLIKTRGQQVTLSCSPISGHRSVSWYQQTPGQGLQFLFEYFSETQRNKGNFPGRFSGRQFSNSRSEMNVSTLELGDSALYLCASTDRGAAGANVLTFGAGSRLTVL.

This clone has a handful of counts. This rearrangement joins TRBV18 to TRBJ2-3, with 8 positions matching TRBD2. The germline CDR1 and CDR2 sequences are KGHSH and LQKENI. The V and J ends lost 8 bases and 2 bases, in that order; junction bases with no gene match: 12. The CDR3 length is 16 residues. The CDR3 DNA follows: TGTGCCAGCCGCAACCTACTTAGCGGGGACACAGATACGCAGTATTTT. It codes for CASRNLLSGDTDTQYF.

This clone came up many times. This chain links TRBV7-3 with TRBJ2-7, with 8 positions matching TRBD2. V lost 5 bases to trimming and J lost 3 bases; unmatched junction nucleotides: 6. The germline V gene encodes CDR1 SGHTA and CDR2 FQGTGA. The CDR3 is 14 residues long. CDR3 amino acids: CASSPGLGYYEQYF. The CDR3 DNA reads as TGTGCCAGCAGCCCGGGACTAGGATACTACGAGCAGTACTTC.

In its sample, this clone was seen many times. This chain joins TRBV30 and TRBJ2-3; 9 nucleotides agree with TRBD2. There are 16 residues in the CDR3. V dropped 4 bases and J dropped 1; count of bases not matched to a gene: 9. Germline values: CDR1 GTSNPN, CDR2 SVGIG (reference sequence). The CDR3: CAWTGSGSSGTDTQYF. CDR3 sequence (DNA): TGTGCCTGGACGGGTAGCGGGAGTTCGGGCACAGATACGCAGTATTTT.

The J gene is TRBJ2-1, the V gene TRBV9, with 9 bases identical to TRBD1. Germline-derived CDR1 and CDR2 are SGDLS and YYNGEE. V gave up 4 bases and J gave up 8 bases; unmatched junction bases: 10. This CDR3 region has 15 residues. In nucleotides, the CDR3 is TGTGCCAGCAGCCACAGGACAGGGGTCAGAGATGAGCAGTTCTTC. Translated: CASSHRTGVRDEQFF.

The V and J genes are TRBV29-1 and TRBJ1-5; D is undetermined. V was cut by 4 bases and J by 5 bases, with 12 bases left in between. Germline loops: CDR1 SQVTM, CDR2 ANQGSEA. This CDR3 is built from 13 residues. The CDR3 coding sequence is TGCAGCGTTGGGAGGGCGTTGGATCAGCCCCAGCATTTT. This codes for CSVGRALDQPQHF.

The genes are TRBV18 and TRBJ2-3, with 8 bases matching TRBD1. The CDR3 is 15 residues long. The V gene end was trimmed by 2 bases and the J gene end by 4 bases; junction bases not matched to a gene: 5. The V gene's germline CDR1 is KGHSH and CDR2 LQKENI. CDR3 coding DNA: TGTGCCAGCTCACCAGTGACAGGGGTGGCAGATACGCAGTATTTT. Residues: CASSPVTGVADTQYF.

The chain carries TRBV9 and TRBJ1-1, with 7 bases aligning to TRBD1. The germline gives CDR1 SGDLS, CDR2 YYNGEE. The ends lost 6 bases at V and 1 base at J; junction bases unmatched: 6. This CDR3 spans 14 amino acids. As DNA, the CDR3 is TGTGCCAGCACCCCCGGGACAGCGAACACTGAAGCTTTCTTT. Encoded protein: CASTPGTANTEAFF. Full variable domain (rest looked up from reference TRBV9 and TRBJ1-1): DSGVTQTPKHLITATGQRVTLRCSPRSGDLSVYWYQQSLDQGLQFLIQYYNGEERAKGNILERFSAQQFPDLHSELNLSSLELGDSALYFCASTPGTANTEAFFGQGTRLTVV.

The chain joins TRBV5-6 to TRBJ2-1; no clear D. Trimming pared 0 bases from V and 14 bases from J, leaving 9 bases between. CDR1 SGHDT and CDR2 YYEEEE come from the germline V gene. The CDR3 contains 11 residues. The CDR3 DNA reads TGTGCCAGCAGCTTGGGACCCGCGGAGTTCTTC. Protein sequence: CASSLGPAEFF. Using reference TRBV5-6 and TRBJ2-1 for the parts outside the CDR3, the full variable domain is DAGVTQSPTHLIKTRGQQVTLRCSPKSGHDTVSWYQQALGQGPQFIFQYYEEEERQRGNFPDRFSGHQFPNYSSELNVNALLLGDSALYLCASSLGPAEFFGPGTRLTVL.

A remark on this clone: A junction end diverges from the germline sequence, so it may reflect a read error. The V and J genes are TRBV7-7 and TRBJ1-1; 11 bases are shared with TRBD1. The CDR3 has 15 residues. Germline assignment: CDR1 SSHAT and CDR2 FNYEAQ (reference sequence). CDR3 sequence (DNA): TGTGCTAGCAGCTCGTACCCGGGACAGGGGGCTGAAGCTTTCTTT. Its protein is CASSSYPGQGAEAFF.

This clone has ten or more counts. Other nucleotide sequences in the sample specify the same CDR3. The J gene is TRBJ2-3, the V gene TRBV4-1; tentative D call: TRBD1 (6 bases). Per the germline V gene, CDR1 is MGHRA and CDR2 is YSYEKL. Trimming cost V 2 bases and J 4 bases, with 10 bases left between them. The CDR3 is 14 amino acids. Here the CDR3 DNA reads TGCGCCAGCAGCCAACAGGGGAACCCAGATACGCAGTATTTT. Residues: CASSQQGNPDTQYF.

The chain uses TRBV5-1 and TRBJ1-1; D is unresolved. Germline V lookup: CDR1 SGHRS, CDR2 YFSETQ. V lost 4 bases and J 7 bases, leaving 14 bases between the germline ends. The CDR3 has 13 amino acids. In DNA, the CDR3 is TGCGCCAGCAGCCCGGCTGGAGGCAGTGAAGCTTTCTTT. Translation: CASSPAGGSEAFF.

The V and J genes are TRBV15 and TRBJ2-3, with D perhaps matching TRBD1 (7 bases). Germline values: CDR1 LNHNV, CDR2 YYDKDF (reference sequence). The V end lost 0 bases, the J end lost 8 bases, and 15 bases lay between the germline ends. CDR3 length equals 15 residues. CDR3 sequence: CATSRDHRQGGTQYF. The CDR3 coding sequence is TGTGCCACCAGCAGAGATCACCGCCAGGGGGGTACGCAGTATTTT.

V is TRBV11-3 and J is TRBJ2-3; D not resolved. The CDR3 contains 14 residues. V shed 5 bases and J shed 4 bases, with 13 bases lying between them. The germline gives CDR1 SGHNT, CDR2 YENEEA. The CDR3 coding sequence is TGTGCCAGCAGCATATCTAGAGGCTCAGATACGCAGTATTTT. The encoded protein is CASSISRGSDTQYF. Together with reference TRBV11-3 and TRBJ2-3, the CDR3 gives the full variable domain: EAGVVQSPRYKIIEKKQPVAFWCNPISGHNTLYWYLQNLGQGPELLIRYENEEAVDDSQLPKDRFSAERLKGVDSTLKIQPAELGDSAVYLCASSISRGSDTQYFGPGTRLTVL.

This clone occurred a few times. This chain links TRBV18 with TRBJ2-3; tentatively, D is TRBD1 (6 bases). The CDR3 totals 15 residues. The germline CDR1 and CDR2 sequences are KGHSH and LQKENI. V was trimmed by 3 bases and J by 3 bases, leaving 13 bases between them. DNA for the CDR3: TGTGCCAGCTCACCTCAGGGGACCGGGACAGATACGCAGTATTTT. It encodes CASSPQGTGTDTQYF.

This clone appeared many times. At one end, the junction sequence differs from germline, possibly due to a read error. As DNA, the CDR3 is TGTGCCAGCAGCTTAGTGGTCCCAGGCGGGCCCTTC. It encodes CASSLVVPGGPF. The gene calls are TRBV7-2 and TRBJ1-2; D is undetermined. This CDR3 is 12 amino acids long. CDR1 and CDR2 from the germline V gene are SGHTA and FQGNSA.

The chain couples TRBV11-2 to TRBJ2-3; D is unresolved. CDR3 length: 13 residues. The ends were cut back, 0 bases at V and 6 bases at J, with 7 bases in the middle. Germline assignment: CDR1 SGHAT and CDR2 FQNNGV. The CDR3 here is CASSLEEVDTQYF. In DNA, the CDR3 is TGTGCCAGCAGCTTAGAAGAGGTCGATACGCAGTATTTT.

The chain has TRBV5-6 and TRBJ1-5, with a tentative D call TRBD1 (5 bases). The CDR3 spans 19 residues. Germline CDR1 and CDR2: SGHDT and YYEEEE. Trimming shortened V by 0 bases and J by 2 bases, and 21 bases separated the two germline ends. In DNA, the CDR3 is TGTGCCAGCAGCTTGGGCCACGCCTGGGGGGAGAGGGGCAATCAGCCCCAGCATTTT. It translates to CASSLGHAWGERGNQPQHF.

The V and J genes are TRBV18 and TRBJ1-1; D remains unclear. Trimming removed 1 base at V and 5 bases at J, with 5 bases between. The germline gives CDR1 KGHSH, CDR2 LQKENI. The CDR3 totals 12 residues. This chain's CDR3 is CASSPRQTEAFF. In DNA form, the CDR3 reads TGTGCCAGCTCACCACGGCAGACTGAAGCTTTCTTT.

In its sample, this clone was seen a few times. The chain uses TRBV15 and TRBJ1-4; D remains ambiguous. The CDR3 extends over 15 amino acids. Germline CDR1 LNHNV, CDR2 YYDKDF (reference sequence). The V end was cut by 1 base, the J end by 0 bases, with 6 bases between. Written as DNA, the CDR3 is TGTGCCACCAGCAGAGCGGTCGCAACTAATGAAAAACTGTTTTTT. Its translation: CATSRAVATNEKLFF.

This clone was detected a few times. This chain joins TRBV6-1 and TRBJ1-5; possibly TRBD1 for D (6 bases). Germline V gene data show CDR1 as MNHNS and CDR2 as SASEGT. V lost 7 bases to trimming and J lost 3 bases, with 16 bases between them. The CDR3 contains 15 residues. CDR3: CASTFLKGDNQPQHF. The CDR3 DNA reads TGTGCCAGCACCTTCCTAAAGGGGGACAATCAGCCCCAGCATTTT.